The T cell receptor (beta chain) described here comes from a study of blood T cells in healthy people across ages. Germline values: CDR1 SGDLS, CDR2 YYNGEE. This CDR3 comprises 13 residues. Trimming shortened V by 4 bases and J by 7 bases, and 11 bases separated the two germline ends. The authors ran a second PCR of about 7 to 11 cycles using a sample-barcoded 5' primer and a J-beta primer mix. TCRdb re-analysed the 5' RACE reads in MiXCR, keeping a single row per CDR3 protein. The sample consists of about 730,000 distinct CDR3 sequences, roughly two fifths of them appearing once. The chain uses TRBV9 and TRBJ1-4; D gene uncertain. The material sequenced was blood. The clonotype was recovered from a woman aged 55-69 years in good health. CDR3 loop: CASSRSFGEKLFF. In DNA, the CDR3 is TGTGCCAGCAGCCGTAGTTTCGGTGAAAAACTGTTTTTT.